This T cell receptor beta chain was captured in a study of cytomegalovirus exposure and HLA in healthy donors. Study findings and constraints: In a later analysis, at a false discovery rate of 0.05, roughly 18,000 TCR beta sequences were associated with HLA alleles. Previously analyzed data showed that most TCR beta V segments were productive at a frequency of about 90% or about 30%.

This clone was detected only a few times. Its target is unknown. CDR1 and CDR2 from the germline V gene are SGHAT and FQNNGV. There are 15 residues in the CDR3. V lost 6 bases and J 0 bases, leaving 15 bases between the germline ends. The PCR employed 60 Vbeta primers together with 13 Jbeta primers. Only in-frame clones appear in the TCRdb table, and some are missing; sequencing was by immunoSEQ multiplex PCR. The sample lists some 150,000 clones, less than 9.5% occurring once. The source is a male donor in good health and CMV-seronegative. The chain employs TRBV11-2 and TRBJ2-7; the D gene is possibly TRBD1 (6 bases). The material sequenced was PBMCs. CDR3 in amino acids: CASSSTGQNSYEQYF. The DNA of the CDR3 is TGTGCCAGCAGTTCTACAGGGCAGAACTCCTACGAGCAGTACTTC.